This entry lists 8 T cell receptor beta chains sequenced from one sample in a study of early T cells in non-severe SARS-CoV-2 infection. TCRdb recomputed calls from the 5' RACE reads with MiXCR, one row per CDR3 protein. Among under 80,000 distinct CDR3 sequences listed, 10% to 15% were seen once. The material sequenced was whole blood. The receptors were sampled from an adult who was a healthcare worker with PCR-confirmed SARS-CoV-2 infection or an uninfected control (not recorded which).

This clonotype was recorded at least ten times. V is TRBV3-1 and J is TRBJ1-1; weak D call: TRBD1 (5 bases). Germline values: CDR1 LGHDT, CDR2 YNNKEL (reference sequence). This CDR3 comprises 14 residues. V lost 7 bases and J 4 bases, leaving 16 bases between the germline ends. CDR3 coding DNA: TGTGCCAGCACCAGAGCAGGCGGGGGCACTGAAGCTTTCTTT. It translates to CASTRAGGGTEAFF.

The table lists this clonotype with a few counts. This chain uses TRBV5-6 with TRBJ1-1; TRBD1 agrees at 8 bases. There are 15 residues in the CDR3. V was clipped by 0 bases and J by 5 bases; unmatched bases: 6. In germline, CDR1 is SGHDT, CDR2 YYEEEE. CDR3 loop: CASSLVGTGGTEAFF. CDR3 DNA sequence: TGTGCCAGCAGCTTGGTTGGGACAGGAGGGACTGAAGCTTTCTTT.

The chain has TRBV7-2 and TRBJ1-1, with a tentative D call TRBD1 (5 bases). Germline values: CDR1 SGHTA, CDR2 FQGNSA. The V end lost 1 base, the J end lost 4 bases, and 13 bases lay between the germline ends. This CDR3 is 15 amino acids long. The CDR3 region has the DNA TGTGCCAGCAGCTTAGGGCAGGGAGGTGGCACTGAAGCTTTCTTT. It specifies CASSLGQGGGTEAFF.

The chain carries TRBV30 and TRBJ1-1; tentative D call: TRBD1 (5 bases). The CDR3 extends over 14 amino acids. The V end lost 0 bases, the J end lost 3 bases, and 11 bases lay between the germline ends. Per germline, CDR1 GTSNPN and CDR2 SVGIG (reference sequence). The CDR3 region is CAWSVGGVDTEAFF. DNA for the CDR3: TGTGCCTGGAGTGTAGGAGGGGTGGACACTGAAGCTTTCTTT.

This clonotype was seen at least ten times. The CDR3 loop is CASSTHSRGAYNEQFF. The CDR3, as DNA: TGTGCCAGCAGCACCCATTCGAGGGGAGCCTACAATGAGCAGTTCTTC. The gene calls are TRBV5-4 and TRBJ2-1, with D possibly called TRBD1 or TRBD2 (5 bases each). Germline V CDR1 and CDR2: SGHNT, YYREEE (reference sequence). The CDR3 is 16 residues long. The ends were cut back, 4 bases at V and 2 bases at J, with 16 bases in the middle.

This clonotype showed up many times. This chain joins TRBV6-2 or TRBV6-3 and TRBJ2-3; a possible D gene is TRBD1 (6 bases). V was shortened by 6 bases and J by 3 bases, with 19 bases between the two germline ends. Germline V CDR1 and CDR2: MNHEY, SVGEGT. CDR3 length equals 16 residues. The CDR3 DNA sequence: TGTGCCAGCAGGAAACAGGGAGAACGGAGGACAGATACGCAGTATTTT. Amino acids: CASRKQGERRTDTQYF.

This chain connects TRBV7-2 to TRBJ2-1, with TRBD2 as a possible D gene (7 bases). Near its end, the DNA agrees better with TRBJ2-7, so the J call may be wrong. CDR3 length: 15 amino acids. Germline CDR1 and CDR2: SGHTA and FQGNSA. For the CDR3, the DNA is TGTGCCAGCATCGACGGGGGGCCGCCCTACAATGAGCAGTACTTC. Amino acids: CASIDGGPPYNEQYF.

V and J are TRBV12-3 or TRBV12-4 and TRBJ2-3, with 11 bases aligning to TRBD2. J lost 5 bases, V lost 5 bases, and 9 bases had no gene match. CDR3 length: 16 amino acids. CDR3 DNA sequence: TGTGCCAGCAGTCGACATAGCGGGGGGGTAGGAGATACGCAGTATTTT. Translated, it gives CASSRHSGGVGDTQYF.